This T cell receptor beta chain was retrieved from a study of cytomegalovirus exposure and HLA in healthy donors. Study-wide findings and caveats: Among TCR sequences, most were rare, though some public TCRs appeared in many donors. In vitro testing confirmed a few CMV-associated chains as specific for CMV antigens.

This clone showed up just once. Its target is unknown. The sample holds other DNA sequences that translate to the same CDR3. Sequenced by immunoSEQ multiplex PCR; TCRdb stores in-frame clones only, minus some. The table includes 85,000 to 120,000 clones, about 85% detected once. This CDR3 comprises 13 residues. Germline lookup yields CDR1 SGHDT and CDR2 YYEEEE. The V gene lost 0 bases and the J gene lost 7 bases, with 8 bases spanning the gap. Sequenced input: PBMCs. The TCR sequence derives from a woman under 30 in good health and CMV-seropositive. This chain connects TRBV5-6 to TRBJ2-1, with a weak D call TRBD2 (5 bases). CDR3 region: CASSLGGSNEQFF. DNA of the CDR3: TGTGCCAGCAGCTTGGGAGGGAGTAATGAGCAGTTCTTC.